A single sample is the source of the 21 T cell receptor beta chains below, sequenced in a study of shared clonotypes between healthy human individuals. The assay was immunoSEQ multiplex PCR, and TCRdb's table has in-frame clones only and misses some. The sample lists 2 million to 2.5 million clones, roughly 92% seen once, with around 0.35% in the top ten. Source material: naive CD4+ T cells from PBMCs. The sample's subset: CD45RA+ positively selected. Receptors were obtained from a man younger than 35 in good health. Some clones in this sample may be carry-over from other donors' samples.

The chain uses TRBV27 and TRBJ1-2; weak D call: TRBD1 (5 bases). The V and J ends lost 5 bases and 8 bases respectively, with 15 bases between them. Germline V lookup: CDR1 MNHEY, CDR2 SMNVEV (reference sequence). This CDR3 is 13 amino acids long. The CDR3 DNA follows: TGTGCCAGCAGTGTAAATAGGGGCTTGGGCTACACCTTC. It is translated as CASSVNRGLGYTF.

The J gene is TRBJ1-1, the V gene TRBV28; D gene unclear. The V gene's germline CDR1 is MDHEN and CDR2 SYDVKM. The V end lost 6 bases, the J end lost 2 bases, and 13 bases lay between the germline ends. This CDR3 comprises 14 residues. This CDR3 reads CASRPGRANTEAFF. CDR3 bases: TGTGCCAGCAGGCCCGGACGGGCAAACACTGAAGCTTTCTTT.

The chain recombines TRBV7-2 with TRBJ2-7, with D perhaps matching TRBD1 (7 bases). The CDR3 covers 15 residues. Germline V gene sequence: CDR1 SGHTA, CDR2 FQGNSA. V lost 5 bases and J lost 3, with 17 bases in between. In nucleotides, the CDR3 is TGTGCCAGCAGCAACCGAGGGCAGGGGGGCTACGAGCAGTACTTC. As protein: CASSNRGQGGYEQYF. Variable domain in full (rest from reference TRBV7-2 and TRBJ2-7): GAGVSQSPSNKVTEKGKDVELRCDPISGHTALYWYRQSLGQGLEFLIYFQGNSAPDKSGLPSDRFSAERTGGSVSTLTIQRTQQEDSAVYLCASSNRGQGGYEQYFGPGTRLTVT.

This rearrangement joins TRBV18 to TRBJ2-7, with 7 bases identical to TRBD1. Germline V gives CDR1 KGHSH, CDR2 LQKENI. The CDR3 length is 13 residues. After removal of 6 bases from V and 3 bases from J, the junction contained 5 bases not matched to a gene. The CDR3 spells CASSETGNYEQYF. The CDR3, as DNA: TGTGCCAGCTCTGAGACAGGGAACTACGAGCAGTACTTC.

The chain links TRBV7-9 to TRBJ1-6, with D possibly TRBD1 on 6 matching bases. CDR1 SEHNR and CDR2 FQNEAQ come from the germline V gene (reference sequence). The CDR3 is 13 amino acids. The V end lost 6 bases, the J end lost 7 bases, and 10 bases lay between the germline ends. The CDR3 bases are TGTGCCAGCAGTGGACAGAGCAATTCACCCCTCCACTTT. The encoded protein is CASSGQSNSPLHF. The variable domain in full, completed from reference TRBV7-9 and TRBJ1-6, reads DTGVSQNPRHKITKRGQNVTFRCDPISEHNRLYWYRQTLGQGPEFLTYFQNEAQLEKSRLLSDRFSAERPKGSFSTLEIQRTEQGDSAMYLCASSGQSNSPLHFGNGTRLTVT.

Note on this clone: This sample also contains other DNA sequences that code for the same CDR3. Here the CDR3 reads CASSRQGGETQYF. The CDR3 DNA follows: TGCGCCAGCAGTCGGCAGGGGGGAGAGACCCAGTACTTC. The chain couples TRBV5-1 to TRBJ2-5, with a weak D call TRBD1 (7 bases). This CDR3 is built from 13 residues. Germline V lookup: CDR1 SGHRS, CDR2 YFSETQ. The V and J ends lost 5 bases and 4 bases respectively, with 12 bases between them.

CDR3 residues: CASSENRFSGNTIYF. CDR3 sequence (DNA): TGTGCCAGCAGTGAGAACAGATTCTCTGGAAACACCATATATTTT. The chain employs TRBV25-1 and TRBJ1-3; D gene ambiguous. CDR3 length: 15 amino acids. CDR1 MGHDK and CDR2 SYGVNS come from the germline V gene. V was shortened by 3 bases and J by 0 bases, with 9 bases between the two germline ends.

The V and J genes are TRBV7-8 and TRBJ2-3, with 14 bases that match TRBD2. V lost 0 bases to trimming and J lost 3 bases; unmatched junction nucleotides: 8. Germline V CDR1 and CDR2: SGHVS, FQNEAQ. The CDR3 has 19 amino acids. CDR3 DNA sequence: TGTGCCAGCAGCTTAGCCCGACTAGCGGGAGGGCCTAGGACAGATACGCAGTATTTT. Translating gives CASSLARLAGGPRTDTQYF. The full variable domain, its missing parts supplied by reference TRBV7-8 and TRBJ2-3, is GAGVSQSPRYKVAKRGQDVALRCDPISGHVSLFWYQQALGQGPEFLTYFQNEAQLDKSGLPSDRFFAERPEGSVSTLKIQRTQQEDSAVYLCASSLARLAGGPRTDTQYFGPGTRLTVL.

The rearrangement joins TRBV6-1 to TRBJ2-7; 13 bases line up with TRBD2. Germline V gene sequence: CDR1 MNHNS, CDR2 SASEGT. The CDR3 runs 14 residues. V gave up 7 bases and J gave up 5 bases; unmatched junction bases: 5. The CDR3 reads CASTRLAGGDEQYF. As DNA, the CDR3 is TGTGCCAGCACCAGACTAGCGGGAGGTGACGAGCAGTACTTC.

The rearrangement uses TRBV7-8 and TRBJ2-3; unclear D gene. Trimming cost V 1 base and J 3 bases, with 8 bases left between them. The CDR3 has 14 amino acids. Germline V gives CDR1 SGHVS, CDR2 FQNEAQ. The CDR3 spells CASSLGDRTDTQYF. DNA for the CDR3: TGTGCCAGCAGCTTAGGGGATCGGACAGATACGCAGTATTTT. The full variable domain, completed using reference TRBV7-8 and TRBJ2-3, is GAGVSQSPRYKVAKRGQDVALRCDPISGHVSLFWYQQALGQGPEFLTYFQNEAQLDKSGLPSDRFFAERPEGSVSTLKIQRTQQEDSAVYLCASSLGDRTDTQYFGPGTRLTVL.

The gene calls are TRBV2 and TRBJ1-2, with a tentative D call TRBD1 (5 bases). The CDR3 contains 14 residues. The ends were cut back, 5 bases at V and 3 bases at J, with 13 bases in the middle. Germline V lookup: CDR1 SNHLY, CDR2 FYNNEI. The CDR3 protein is CASSYGGSDYGYTF. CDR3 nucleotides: TGTGCCAGCAGTTATGGGGGGTCAGACTATGGCTACACCTTC.

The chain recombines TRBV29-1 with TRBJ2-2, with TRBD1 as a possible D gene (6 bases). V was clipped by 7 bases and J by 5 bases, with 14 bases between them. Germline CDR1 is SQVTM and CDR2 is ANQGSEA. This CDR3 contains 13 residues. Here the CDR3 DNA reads TGCAGCGCCACCGGGACAATTACCGGGGAGCTGTTTTTT. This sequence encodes CSATGTITGELFF.

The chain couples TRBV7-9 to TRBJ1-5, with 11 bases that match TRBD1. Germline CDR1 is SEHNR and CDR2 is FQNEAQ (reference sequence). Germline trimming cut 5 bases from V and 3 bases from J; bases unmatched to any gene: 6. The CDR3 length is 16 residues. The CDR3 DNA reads TGTGCCAGCAGCCCCGGGACAGGGGGATTCAATCAGCCCCAGCATTTT. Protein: CASSPGTGGFNQPQHF. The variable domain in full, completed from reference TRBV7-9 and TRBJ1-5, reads DTGVSQNPRHKITKRGQNVTFRCDPISEHNRLYWYRQTLGQGPEFLTYFQNEAQLEKSRLLSDRFSAERPKGSFSTLEIQRTEQGDSAMYLCASSPGTGGFNQPQHFGDGTRLSIL.

The CDR3 loop is CASSPAPSYEQYF. The CDR3 DNA follows: TGTGCCAGCTCACCAGCGCCCTCCTACGAGCAGTACTTC. The chain couples TRBV18 to TRBJ2-7; D not certain. The CDR3 contains 13 residues. Looked up from germline, CDR1 is KGHSH and CDR2 is LQKENI. V lost 2 bases and J lost 0, with 5 bases in between.

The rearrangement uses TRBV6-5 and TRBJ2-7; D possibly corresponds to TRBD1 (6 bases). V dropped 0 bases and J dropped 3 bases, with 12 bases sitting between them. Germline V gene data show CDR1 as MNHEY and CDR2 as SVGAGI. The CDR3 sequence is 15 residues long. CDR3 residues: CASSYSGRGDYEQYF. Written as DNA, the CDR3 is TGTGCCAGCAGTTACTCGGGCAGGGGTGACTACGAGCAGTACTTC.

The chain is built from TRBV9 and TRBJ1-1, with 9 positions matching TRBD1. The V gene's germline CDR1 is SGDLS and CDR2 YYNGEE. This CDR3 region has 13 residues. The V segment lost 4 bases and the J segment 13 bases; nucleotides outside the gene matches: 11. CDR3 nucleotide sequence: TGTGCCAGCAGCCTTCGGACAGGGGACAAGGTTTTCTTT. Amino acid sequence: CASSLRTGDKVFF. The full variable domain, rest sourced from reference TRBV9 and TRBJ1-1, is DSGVTQTPKHLITATGQRVTLRCSPRSGDLSVYWYQQSLDQGLQFLIQYYNGEERAKGNILERFSAQQFPDLHSELNLSSLELGDSALYFCASSLRTGDKVFFGQGTRLTVV.

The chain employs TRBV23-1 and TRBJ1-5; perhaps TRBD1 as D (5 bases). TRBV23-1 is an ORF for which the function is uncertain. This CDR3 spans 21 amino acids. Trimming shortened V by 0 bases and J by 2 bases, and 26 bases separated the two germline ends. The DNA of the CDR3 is TGCGCCAGCAGTCAATCTGAGAATCCAGGGTACGGAATCTGGGGCAATCAGCCCCAGCATTTT. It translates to CASSQSENPGYGIWGNQPQHF.

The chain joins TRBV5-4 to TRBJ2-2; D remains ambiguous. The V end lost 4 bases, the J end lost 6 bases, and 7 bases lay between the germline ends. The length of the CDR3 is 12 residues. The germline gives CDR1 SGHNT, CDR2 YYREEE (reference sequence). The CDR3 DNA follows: TGTGCCAGCAGCCCGCACGCCGGGGAGCTGTTTTTT. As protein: CASSPHAGELFF.

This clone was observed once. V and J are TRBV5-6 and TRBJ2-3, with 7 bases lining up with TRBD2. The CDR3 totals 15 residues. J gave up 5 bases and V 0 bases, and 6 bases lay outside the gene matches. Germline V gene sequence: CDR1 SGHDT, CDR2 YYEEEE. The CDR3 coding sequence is TGTGCCAGCAGCTTGGGAGCGGGGTTTGGAGATACGCAGTATTTT. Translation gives CASSLGAGFGDTQYF.

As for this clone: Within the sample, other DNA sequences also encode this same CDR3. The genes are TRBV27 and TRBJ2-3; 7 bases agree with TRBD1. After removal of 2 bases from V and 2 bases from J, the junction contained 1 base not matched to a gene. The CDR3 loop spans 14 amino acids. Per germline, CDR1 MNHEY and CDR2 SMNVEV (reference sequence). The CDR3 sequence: CASSLDRATDTQYF. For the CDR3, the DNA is TGTGCCAGCAGTTTAGACAGGGCCACAGATACGCAGTATTTT.

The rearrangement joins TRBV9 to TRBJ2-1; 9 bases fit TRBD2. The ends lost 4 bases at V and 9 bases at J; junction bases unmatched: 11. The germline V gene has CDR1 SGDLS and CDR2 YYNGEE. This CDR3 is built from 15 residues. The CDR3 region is CASSPRQREVGEQFF. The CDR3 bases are TGTGCCAGCAGCCCACGCCAGCGGGAGGTCGGTGAGCAGTTCTTC. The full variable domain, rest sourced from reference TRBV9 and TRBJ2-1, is DSGVTQTPKHLITATGQRVTLRCSPRSGDLSVYWYQQSLDQGLQFLIQYYNGEERAKGNILERFSAQQFPDLHSELNLSSLELGDSALYFCASSPRQREVGEQFFGPGTRLTVL.